This T cell receptor (beta chain) was observed in a study of blood T cell repertoires in COVID-19. Study in general: Samples representing acute and convalescent COVID-19 were sourced from the United States, Italy and Spain. In each case, the material was cDNA or gDNA derived from T cells, B-cell-depleted T cells, or PBMCs.

The V gene lost 9 bases and the J gene lost 0 bases, with 14 bases spanning the gap. The CDR3 covers 15 residues. Germline lookup yields CDR1 KGHDR and CDR2 SFDVKD. Per the original data handling: Amplification with reference gene primers provided the estimates of nucleated cell counts. The assay was immunoSEQ multiplex PCR, and TCRdb's table has in-frame clones only and misses some. That table gives V, J and clone size, and the DNA gave D and trimming. The sample has 87,000 or so clones; around 90% are singletons. The material sequenced was peripheral blood. V usage is TRBV24-1 and J usage is TRBJ2-1, with D possibly matching TRBD2 (6 bases). The TCR comes from a man aged 35 to 55 with acute or convalescent COVID-19. The CDR3 nucleotides read TGTGCCACCGCAAACCGGGACTCCTCCTACAATGAGCAGTTCTTC. This encodes CATANRDSSYNEQFF.